Listed below are T cell receptor beta chains from one sample, sequenced in a study of T cell responses to AZD1222 COVID-19 vaccine. Some clones are missing from TCRdb's copy, which holds only in-frame ones; the method was immunoSEQ multiplex PCR. The table records about 200,000 clones, about 95% of them present only once. This material consisted of peripheral blood, taken 28 days after the second dose of the MenACWY control vaccine. Every receptor here comes from an adult who received the MenACWY meningococcal vaccine as a control. The CDR3 runs from the conserved cysteine through the conserved F or W. A D gene is named only where the DNA matches it firmly. Clone size, where shown, is once, few, many, or a class for clones that have expanded.

CDR3aa	CDR3nt	d_gene	v_gene	j_gene	abundance
CASSPEGGGQTYEQYF	TGTGCCAGCAGCCCCGAAGGAGGGGGACAGACCTACGAGCAGTACTTC	NA	TRBV9	TRBJ2-7	NA
CASSEKTGDNEKLFF	TGTGCCAGCAGCGAAAAGACAGGGGATAATGAAAAACTGTTTTTT	TRBD1	TRBV2	TRBJ1-4	NA
CASSLGQGPYEQYF	TGTGCCAGCAGTCTGGGACAGGGACCCTACGAGCAGTACTTC	TRBD1	TRBV6-5	TRBJ2-7	NA
CASSREGAVNQPQHF	TGTGCCAGCAGTCGAGAGGGGGCGGTCAATCAGCCCCAGCATTTT	TRBD1	TRBV28	TRBJ1-5	NA
CASSLRPQETQYF	TGTGCCAGCAGTTTGAGGCCCCAAGAGACCCAGTACTTC	NA	TRBV27	TRBJ2-5	once
CASRSGTRNTGELFF	TGTGCCAGCAGATCCGGGACAAGGAACACCGGGGAGCTGTTTTTT	NA	TRBV27	TRBJ2-2	NA
CASSPGGGSVEAFF	TGTGCCAGCAGCCCCGGTGGAGGGTCGGTTGAAGCTTTCTTT	NA	TRBV6-5	TRBJ1-1	NA
CASSQGSWYGYTF	TGTGCCAGCAGTCAGGGTTCATGGTATGGCTACACCTTC	NA	TRBV19	TRBJ1-2	NA
CASSFGAGAYGYTF	TGTGCCAGCAGTTTTGGGGCAGGGGCCTATGGCTACACCTTC	NA	TRBV28	TRBJ1-2	NA
CAISESYRRFQETQYF	TGTGCCATCAGTGAGTCCTACCGGCGGTTCCAAGAGACCCAGTACTTC	NA	TRBV10-3	TRBJ2-5	NA
CASGSLLTNYGYTF	TGTGCCAGCGGCTCTCTTCTTACTAACTATGGCTACACCTTC	NA	TRBV2	TRBJ1-2	NA
CASSLGTGVMGTNGYTF	TGCGCCAGCAGCTTGGGGACAGGAGTGATGGGAACGAATGGCTACACCTTC	TRBD1	TRBV5-1	TRBJ1-2	few
CASSYQDSSYEQYF	TGTGCCAGCAGTTACCAGGATAGCTCCTACGAGCAGTACTTC	NA	TRBV6-5	TRBJ2-7	NA
CASSGGRGYEQYF	TGTGCCAGCAGTGGGGGCAGGGGGTACGAGCAGTACTTC	TRBD1	TRBV14	TRBJ2-7	NA
CAWSVLGANYGYTF	TGTGCCTGGAGTGTACTGGGAGCTAACTATGGCTACACCTTC	NA	TRBV30	TRBJ1-2	NA
CSVVWAGGRYGYTF	TGCAGCGTTGTTTGGGCAGGGGGCCGCTATGGCTACACCTTC	TRBD1	TRBV29-1	TRBJ1-2	NA
CASLLLAGAPYNEQFF	TGTGCCAGCCTCTTACTAGCGGGAGCGCCCTACAATGAGCAGTTCTTC	TRBD2	TRBV2	TRBJ2-1	NA
CASSVGQASYEQYF	TGTGCCAGCAGCGTAGGCCAGGCCTCCTACGAGCAGTACTTC	NA	TRBV9	TRBJ2-7	NA
CASSVTGEQFF	TGTGCCAGCAGTGTGACGGGAGAGCAGTTCTTC	NA	TRBV2	TRBJ2-1	NA
CASSSGQSYEQYF	TGTGCCAGCAGTTCCGGACAGTCCTACGAGCAGTACTTC	NA	TRBV28	TRBJ2-7	NA
CASSSRAKYEQYF	TGTGCCAGCAGCTCCCGGGCCAAATACGAGCAGTACTTC	NA	TRBV7-9	TRBJ2-7	NA
CASSWTGEKLFF	TGTGCCAGCTCATGGACAGGGGAAAAACTGTTTTTT	TRBD1	TRBV18	TRBJ1-4	NA
CAISRDRNTGELFF	TGTGCCATCAGTAGGGACAGGAACACCGGGGAGCTGTTTTTT	TRBD1	TRBV10-3	TRBJ2-2	NA
CASSLRLTDYNSPLHF	TGTGCCAGCAGCTTACGATTAACAGACTATAATTCACCCCTCCACTTT	NA	TRBV7-2	TRBJ1-6	NA
CASSLSAHSYEQYF	TGTGCCAGCAGTTTATCGGCTCACTCCTACGAGCAGTACTTC	NA	TRBV27	TRBJ2-7	NA
CASSEFASVYSYEQYF	TGTGCCAGCAGTGAATTCGCTAGCGTATACTCCTACGAGCAGTACTTC	NA	TRBV6-1	TRBJ2-7	once